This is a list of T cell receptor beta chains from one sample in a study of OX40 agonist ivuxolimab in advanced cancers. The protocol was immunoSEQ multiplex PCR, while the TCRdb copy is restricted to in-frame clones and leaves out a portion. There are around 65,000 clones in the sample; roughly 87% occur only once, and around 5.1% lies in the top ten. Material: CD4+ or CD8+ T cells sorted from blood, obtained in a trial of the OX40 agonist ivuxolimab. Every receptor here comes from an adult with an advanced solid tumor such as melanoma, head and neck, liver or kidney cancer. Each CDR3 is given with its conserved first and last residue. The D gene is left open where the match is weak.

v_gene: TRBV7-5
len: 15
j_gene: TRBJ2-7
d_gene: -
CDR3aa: CARSSTGSIYYEQYF

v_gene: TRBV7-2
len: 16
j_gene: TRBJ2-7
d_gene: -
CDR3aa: CASSLVGGSTSYEQYF

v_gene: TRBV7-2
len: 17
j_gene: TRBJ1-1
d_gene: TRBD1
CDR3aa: CASSSYPGQGGNTEAFF

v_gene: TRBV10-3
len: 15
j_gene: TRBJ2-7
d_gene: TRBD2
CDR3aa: CAITQGLAGGGEQYF

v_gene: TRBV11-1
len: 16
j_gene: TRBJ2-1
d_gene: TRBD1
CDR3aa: CASSFQGAGPYNEQFF

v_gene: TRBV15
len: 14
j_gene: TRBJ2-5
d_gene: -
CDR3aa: CATSRTGRGETQYF

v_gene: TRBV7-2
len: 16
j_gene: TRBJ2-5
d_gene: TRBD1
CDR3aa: CASSLWDSRYQETQYF

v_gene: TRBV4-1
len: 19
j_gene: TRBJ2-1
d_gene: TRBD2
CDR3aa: CASSQVLAPASGGTNEQFF

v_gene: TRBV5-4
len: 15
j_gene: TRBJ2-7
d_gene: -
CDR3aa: CASSLASPDGHEQYF

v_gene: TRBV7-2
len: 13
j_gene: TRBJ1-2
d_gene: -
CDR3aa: CASSLGEGRGYTF

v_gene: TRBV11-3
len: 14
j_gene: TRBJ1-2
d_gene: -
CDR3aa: CASSHGQPVYGYTF